These T cell receptor beta chains were read from a single sample in a study of blood T cell repertoires in COVID-19. Repertoires were generated with immunoSEQ multiplex PCR, while TCRdb's copy carries only in-frame clones and drops some. The sample yields under 95,000 clones, about nine tenths seen once. The sample consisted of peripheral blood. These receptors were obtained from an elderly woman with acute or convalescent COVID-19. Both conserved end residues are part of each CDR3. The order of the fields is D gene, clone size, V gene, J gene, CDR3 protein, CDR3 DNA. A D gene is named only where the DNA matches it firmly. Clone size is given for some rows only: seen once, a few or many times, or a class if the clone is expanded.

TRBD2,-,TRBV7-3,TRBJ2-5,CASSPKRGDQETQYF,TGTGCCAGCAGCCCAAAGCGGGGGGATCAAGAGACCCAGTACTTC
-,-,TRBV3-1/TRBV3-2,TRBJ2-2,CASRGITSGELFF,TGTGCCAGTCGGGGAATCACATCCGGGGAGCTGTTTTTT
-,-,TRBV2,TRBJ1-3,CASSHSGNTIYF,TGTGCCAGCAGTCACAGCGGAAACACCATATATTTT
-,-,TRBV10-1,TRBJ1-1,CASSESRGEGTEAFF,TGCGCCAGCAGTGAGTCCCGGGGTGAGGGCACTGAAGCTTTCTTT
-,-,TRBV18,TRBJ1-2,CASSPPLNYGYTF,TGTGCCAGCTCACCACCGTTAAACTATGGCTACACCTTC
TRBD1,-,TRBV19,TRBJ1-3,CASSHIGGSSGNTIYF,TGTGCCAGTAGTCACATAGGGGGCTCCTCTGGAAACACCATATATTTT
TRBD1,-,TRBV24-1,TRBJ2-7,CATSEPGQGNHEQYF,TGTGCCACCAGTGAACCGGGACAGGGGAATCACGAGCAGTACTTC
-,many,TRBV19,TRBJ2-4,CASSIGRAIQYF,TGTGCCAGTAGTATAGGGAGAGCCATTCAGTACTTC
-,once,TRBV7-9,TRBJ2-1,CASSFTGVEQFF,TGTGCCAGCAGCTTTACGGGAGTTGAGCAGTTCTTC
-,-,TRBV5-6,TRBJ2-4,CASTPERGIAKNIQYF,TGTGCCAGCACCCCAGAACGGGGAATAGCCAAAAACATTCAGTACTTC
TRBD1,-,TRBV6-1,TRBJ1-2,CASRGQGADGYTF,TGTGCCAGCAGGGGACAGGGGGCCGATGGCTACACCTTC
-,-,TRBV29-1,TRBJ2-7,CSVDSGLGHRRYF,TGCAGCGTTGATTCGGGTTTGGGACACCGAAGGTACTTC
TRBD2,-,TRBV7-3,TRBJ2-1,CASSPRGGAYNEQFF,TGTGCCAGCAGCCCACGGGGAGGGGCCTACAATGAGCAGTTCTTC
-,-,TRBV12-3/TRBV12-4,TRBJ2-7,CASSLAASEQYF,TGTGCCAGCAGTTTAGCCGCTAGCGAGCAGTACTTC
TRBD2,-,TRBV5-4,TRBJ2-7,CASRDSGDPSYEQYF,TGTGCCTCCCGTGATAGCGGGGATCCCTCCTACGAGCAGTACTTC
-,-,TRBV24-1,TRBJ2-7,CATRAGVLDF,TGTGCCACCAGAGCAGGGGTTCTGGACTTC